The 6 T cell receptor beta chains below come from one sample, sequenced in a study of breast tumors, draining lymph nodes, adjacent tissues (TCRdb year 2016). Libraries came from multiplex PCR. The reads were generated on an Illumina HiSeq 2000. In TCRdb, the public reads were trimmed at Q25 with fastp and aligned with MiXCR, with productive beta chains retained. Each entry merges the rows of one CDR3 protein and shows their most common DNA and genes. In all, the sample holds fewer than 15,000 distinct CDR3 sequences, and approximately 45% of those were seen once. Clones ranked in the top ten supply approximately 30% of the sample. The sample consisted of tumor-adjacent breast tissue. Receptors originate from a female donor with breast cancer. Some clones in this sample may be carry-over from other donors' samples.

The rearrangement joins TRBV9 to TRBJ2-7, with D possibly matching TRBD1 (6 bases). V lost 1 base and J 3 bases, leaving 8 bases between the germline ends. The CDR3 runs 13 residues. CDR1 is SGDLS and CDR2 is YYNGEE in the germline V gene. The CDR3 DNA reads TGTGCCAGCAGCGTACAACAGGGCTACGAGCAGTACTTC. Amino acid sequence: CASSVQQGYEQYF.

The CDR3 sequence is CASSHAGTVNTEAFF. CDR3 bases: TGTGCCAGCAGTCACGCCGGGACAGTGAACACTGAAGCTTTCTTT. V is TRBV6-5 and J is TRBJ1-1, with 7 bases aligning to TRBD1. The CDR3 contains 15 residues. The trim removed 5 bases at V and 0 bases at J, leaving 6 bases unmatched. From germline, CDR1 is MNHEY and CDR2 SVGAGI.

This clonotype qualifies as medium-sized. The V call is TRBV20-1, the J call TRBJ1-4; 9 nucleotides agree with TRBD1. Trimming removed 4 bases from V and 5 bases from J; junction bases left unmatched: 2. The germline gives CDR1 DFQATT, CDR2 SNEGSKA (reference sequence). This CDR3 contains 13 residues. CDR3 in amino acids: CSAMTGGNEKLFF. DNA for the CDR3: TGCAGTGCTATGACAGGGGGGAATGAAAAACTGTTTTTT.

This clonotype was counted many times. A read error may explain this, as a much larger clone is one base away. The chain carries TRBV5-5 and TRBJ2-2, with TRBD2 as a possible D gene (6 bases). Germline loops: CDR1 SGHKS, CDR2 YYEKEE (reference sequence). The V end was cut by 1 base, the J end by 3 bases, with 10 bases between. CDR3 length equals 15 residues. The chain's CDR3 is CASSLKRAHTGELFF. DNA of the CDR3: TGTGCCAGCAGCTTGAAGCGGGCGCACACCGGGGAGCTGTTTTTT.

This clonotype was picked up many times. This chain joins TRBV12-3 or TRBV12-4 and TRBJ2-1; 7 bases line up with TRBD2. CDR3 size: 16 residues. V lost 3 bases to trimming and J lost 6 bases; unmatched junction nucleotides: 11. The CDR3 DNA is TGTGCCAGCAGTTTCTCCTCGGCGGGAGCGGGCAATGAGCAGTTCTTC. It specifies CASSFSSAGAGNEQFF.

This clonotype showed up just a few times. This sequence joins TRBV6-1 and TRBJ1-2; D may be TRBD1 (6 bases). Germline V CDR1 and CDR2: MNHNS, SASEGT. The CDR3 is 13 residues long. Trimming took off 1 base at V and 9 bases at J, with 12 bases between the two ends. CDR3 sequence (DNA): TGTGCCAGCAGTGAAGGGACAGAGCCGCGCTACACCTTC. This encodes CASSEGTEPRYTF.